The rows below give T cell receptor beta chains drawn from one sample of a study of blood T cell repertoires in COVID-19. Method: immunoSEQ multiplex PCR; TCRdb's copy keeps in-frame clones and lacks some. The sample includes 60,000 to 75,000 clones, about 91% of them seen just once. Sequencing was performed on peripheral blood. The receptor source for this set is a man aged 35-49 years with COVID-19, enrolled during active disease. Both conserved end residues are part of each CDR3. D genes are given only for firm matches. Size is stated for part of the rows, as once, few or many counts, or as a class when the clone is expanded.

V	J	size	D	DNA	CDR3
TRBV18	TRBJ2-7	NA	NA	TGTGCCAGCGCAATGGCGACGGGGAATGGGGAGCAGTACTTC	CASAMATGNGEQYF
TRBV11-2	TRBJ2-7	NA	NA	TGTGCCAGCAGCTTAGAATCTGGCATTTCCTACGAGCAGTACTTC	CASSLESGISYEQYF
TRBV5-4	TRBJ2-7	NA	NA	TGTGCCAGCAGCTGGGACACTAGCTCCTACGAGCAGTACTTC	CASSWDTSSYEQYF
TRBV7-2	TRBJ2-7	NA	TRBD2	TGTGCCAGCAGGCCTAGCGGGTCCTCCTACGAGCAGTACTTC	CASRPSGSSYEQYF
TRBV5-1	TRBJ2-3	NA	TRBD2	TGCGCCAGCAGCTTGAGTCTAAGCGGGGGTACGCAGTATTTT	CASSLSLSGGTQYF
TRBV5-6	TRBJ1-2	NA	TRBD1	TGTGCCAGCAGCAAGACAGGGGGCGACTATGGCTACACCTTC	CASSKTGGDYGYTF
TRBV24-1	TRBJ2-3	NA	TRBD2	TGTGCCACCAGTGGAGCTAGCGGGGGGCTAGATACGCAGTATTTT	CATSGASGGLDTQYF
TRBV6-5	TRBJ2-3	NA	TRBD2	TGTGCCAGCACCATGACTAGCGGGGCAGATACGCAGTATTTT	CASTMTSGADTQYF
TRBV12-3/TRBV12-4	TRBJ2-1	NA	NA	TGTGCCAGCAGTTTTTCGGGGTCCGATGAGCAGTTCTTC	CASSFSGSDEQFF
TRBV5-1	TRBJ2-3	NA	TRBD2	TGCGCCAGCAGCTTGGAGGGACGGACTAGCGGGGGATCAGATACGCAGTATTTT	CASSLEGRTSGGSDTQYF
TRBV5-6	TRBJ2-2	NA	NA	TGTGCCAGCAGCTTGGTACAGAACACCGGGGAGCTGTTTTTT	CASSLVQNTGELFF
TRBV18	TRBJ1-1	once	NA	TGTGCCAGCTCTCCATTTGACAGAAACACTGAAGCTTTCTTT	CASSPFDRNTEAFF